This TCR beta chain was identified in a study of T cell repertoires in cytomegalovirus infection. Study overall: Public TCR beta signatures provided an indication of both CMV infection and a matching HLA type.

CDR3 size: 14 residues. Looked up from germline, CDR1 is SGHTA and CDR2 is FQGNSA. Between the trimmed V and J ends, which lost 6 bases and 7 bases, there was a span of 16 bases. Findings and limits, study-wide: Summed public TCR beta family frequency identified CMV carriers bearing the relevant HLA. The response measured ex vivo was dominated by TCR beta clonotypes (HLA-C-restricted and CMV-specific).

From the reads, TCRdb called clonotypes with MiXCR, one entry per CDR3 protein. Among a few hundred thousand distinct CDR3 sequences listed, roughly an eighth were seen once. This clonotype was picked up many times. Its antigen remains unknown. The TCR sequence derives from a human donor in good health (CMV status not recorded). Some clones in this sample may be carry-over from other donors' samples. This chain joins TRBV7-2 and TRBJ2-4; D uncertain. The specimen sequenced was PBMCs. The CDR3 DNA is TGTGCCAGCAGACTTGGGCCTCAGCAGAACATTCAGTACTTC. Translation: CASRLGPQQNIQYF.